The clone carrying this T cell receptor (beta chain) was seen a handful of times. One junction end disagrees with the germline gene, perhaps due to a read error. TCRdb reanalysed the PCR reads using MiXCR and keeps one entry per CDR3 protein. Among some 14,000 distinct CDR3 sequences listed, 50% were seen once. The data were obtained in a study of tumor-infiltrating lymphocytes in oesophageal squamous cell carcinoma. Germline V gives CDR1 DFQATT, CDR2 SNEGSKA (reference sequence). The CDR3 has 17 residues. Sequencing input: esophageal tumor tissue. The source of this sequence is a male donor with esophageal squamous cell carcinoma. The rearrangement links TRBV20-1 to TRBJ2-7; D possibly corresponds to TRBD1 (6 bases). The chain's CDR3 is CSASGAYQGIEDSPLHF. Here the CDR3 DNA reads TGCAGTGCTAGCGGCGCATACCAGGGGATTGAGGATTCACCCCTCCACTTC.